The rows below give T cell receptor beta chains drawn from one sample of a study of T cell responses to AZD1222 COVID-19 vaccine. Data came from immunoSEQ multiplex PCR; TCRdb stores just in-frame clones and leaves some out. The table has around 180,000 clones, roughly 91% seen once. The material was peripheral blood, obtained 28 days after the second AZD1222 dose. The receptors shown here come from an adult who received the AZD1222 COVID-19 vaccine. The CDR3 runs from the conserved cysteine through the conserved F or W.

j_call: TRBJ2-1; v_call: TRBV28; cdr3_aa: CASSPDRGLGEQFF
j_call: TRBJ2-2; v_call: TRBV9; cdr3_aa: CASSVGGSWTGELFF
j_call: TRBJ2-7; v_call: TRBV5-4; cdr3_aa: CASSGASGYEQYF
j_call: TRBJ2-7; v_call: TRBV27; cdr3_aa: CASSPLAGGPGEQYF
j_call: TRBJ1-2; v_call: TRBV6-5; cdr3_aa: CASRRDTNYGYTF
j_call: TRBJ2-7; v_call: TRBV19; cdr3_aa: CASSIEGGFSYEQYF
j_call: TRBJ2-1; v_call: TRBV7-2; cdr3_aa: CASRAKRVSYNEQFF
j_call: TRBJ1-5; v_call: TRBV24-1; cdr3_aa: CATSDRQSNQPQHF
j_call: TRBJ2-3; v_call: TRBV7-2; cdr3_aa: CASSERGGDTDTQYF
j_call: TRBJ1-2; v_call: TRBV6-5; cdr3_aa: CASSYDGNFQSGYTF
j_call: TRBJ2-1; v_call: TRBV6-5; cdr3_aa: CASISGSYNEQFF
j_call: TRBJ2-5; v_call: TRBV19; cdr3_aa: CASSPNFLVRETQYF
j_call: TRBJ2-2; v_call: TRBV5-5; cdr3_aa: CASRPTPGGTGELFF
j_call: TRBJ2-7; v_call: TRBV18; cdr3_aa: CASSPGPGAIEQYF
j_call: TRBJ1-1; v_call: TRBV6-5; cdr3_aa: CASTSNRAMNTEAFF
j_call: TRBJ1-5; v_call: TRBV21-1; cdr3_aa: CASTGTGCRNQPQHF
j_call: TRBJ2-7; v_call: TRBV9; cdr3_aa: CASSLSPSYEQYF
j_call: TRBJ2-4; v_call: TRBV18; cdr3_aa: CASSLGTGAKNIQYF
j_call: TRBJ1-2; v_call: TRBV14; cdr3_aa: CASSRGTTNYGYTF
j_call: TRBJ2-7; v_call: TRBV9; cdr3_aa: CASSVALDPAYEQYF
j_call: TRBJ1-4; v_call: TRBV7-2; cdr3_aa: CASSLMVERGEKLFF
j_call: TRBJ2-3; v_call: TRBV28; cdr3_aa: CASSRLDRFSVDTQYF
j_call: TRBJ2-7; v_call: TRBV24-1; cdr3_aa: CATSDPGTSGYEQYF
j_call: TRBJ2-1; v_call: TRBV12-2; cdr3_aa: CASRLEGAHTNEQFF
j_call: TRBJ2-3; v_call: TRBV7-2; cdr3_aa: CASTPNRDTDTQYF
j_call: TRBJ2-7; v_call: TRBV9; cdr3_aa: CASSVASGWYEQYF
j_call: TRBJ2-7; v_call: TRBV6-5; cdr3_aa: CAIYLDVSYEQYF
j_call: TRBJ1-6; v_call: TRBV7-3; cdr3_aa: CASSLKGQESSYNSPLHF
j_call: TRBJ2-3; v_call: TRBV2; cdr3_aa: CASGPPSGIIDTQYF
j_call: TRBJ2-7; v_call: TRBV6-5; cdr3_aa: CASSFRGPYEQYF
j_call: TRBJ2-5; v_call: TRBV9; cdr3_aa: CASSSGETQYF
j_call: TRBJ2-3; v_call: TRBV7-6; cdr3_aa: CASRRTAYLTDTQYF
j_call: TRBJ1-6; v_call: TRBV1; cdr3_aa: CTSSHTLQGAYNSPLHF
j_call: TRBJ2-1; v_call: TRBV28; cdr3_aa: CASSSPGYSEQFF
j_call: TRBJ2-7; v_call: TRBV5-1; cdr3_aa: CASSLVNQEQYF
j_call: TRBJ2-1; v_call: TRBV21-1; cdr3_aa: CASSKRVNEQFF
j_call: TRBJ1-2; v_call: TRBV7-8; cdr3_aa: CASSLGPGANYGYTF
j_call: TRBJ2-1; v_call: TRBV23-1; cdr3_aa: CASSKGTGCPFNEQFF
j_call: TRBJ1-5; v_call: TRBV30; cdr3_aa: CAWGTGVNQPQHF
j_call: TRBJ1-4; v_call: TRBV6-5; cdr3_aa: CASSYRVGNEKLFF
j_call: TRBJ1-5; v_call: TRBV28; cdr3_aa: CASSRQGGSNQPQHF
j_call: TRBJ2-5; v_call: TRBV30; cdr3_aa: CAWSGGIQETQYF
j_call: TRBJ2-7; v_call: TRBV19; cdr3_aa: CASSFDRVSYEQYF
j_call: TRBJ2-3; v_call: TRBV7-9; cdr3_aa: CASVETDTQYF
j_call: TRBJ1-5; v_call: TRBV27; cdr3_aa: CASSLFHAWGNQPQHF
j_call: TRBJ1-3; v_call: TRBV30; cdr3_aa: CAWSGSAGNTIYF
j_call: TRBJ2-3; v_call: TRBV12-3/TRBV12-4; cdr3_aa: CASSPGPSKRDF
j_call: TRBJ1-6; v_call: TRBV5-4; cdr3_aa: CASSSGGVQGNSPLHF
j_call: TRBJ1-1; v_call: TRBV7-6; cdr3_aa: CASSSFAGVNTEAFF
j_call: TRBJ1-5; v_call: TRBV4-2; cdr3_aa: CASSQARNSNQPQHF
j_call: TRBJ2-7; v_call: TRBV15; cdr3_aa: CATSRPGTSGTYEQYF
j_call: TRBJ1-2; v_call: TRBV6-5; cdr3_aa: CASSPGTDGYTF
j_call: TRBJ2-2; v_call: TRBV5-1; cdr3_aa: CASSSTGDTGELFF
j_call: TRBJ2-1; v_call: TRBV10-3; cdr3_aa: CAISEGLAGVGEQFF
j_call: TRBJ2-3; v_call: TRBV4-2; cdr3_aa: CASSQSSAGGGTDTQYF
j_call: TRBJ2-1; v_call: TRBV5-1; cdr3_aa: CASSLEGNNEQFF
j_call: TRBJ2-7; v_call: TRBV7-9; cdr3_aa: CASSPAGTVTPEQYF